Included here is one T cell receptor beta chain sequence, with context. The antigen is not known. One entry per CDR3 protein results from TCRdb running MiXCR on the reads. The table includes 600,000 to 700,000 distinct CDR3 sequences, around a third detected once. This entry comes from a study of T cell repertoires in cytomegalovirus infection. Background on the study: The study used recently identified HLA-C-restricted and well-studied HLA-B-restricted CMV epitopes. TCR beta signatures that were public indicated CMV infection and matching HLA type.

Overall study findings and caveats: Identification of carriers of CMV plus the relevant HLA was performed using cumulative public TCR beta family frequency. CMV-specific TCR beta clonotypes restricted by HLA-C were the ones dominating the ex vivo response.

Germline V gene lookup returns CDR1 SEHNR and CDR2 FQNEAQ (reference sequence). This CDR3 has 13 amino acids. Trimming pared 4 bases from V and 7 bases from J, leaving 14 bases between. This sequence joins TRBV7-9 and TRBJ2-7, with no clear D. The receptor was isolated from a human donor in good health (CMV status not recorded). Some clones in this sample may be carry-over from other donors' samples. The sample was cultured PBMCs, taken from culture after CMV antigen stimulation. This chain's CDR3 is CASSSSPVREQYF. Written as DNA, the CDR3 is TGTGCCAGCAGCTCGTCACCCGTGCGGGAGCAGTACTTC.